What follows is one T cell receptor beta chain and its context. The clone's antigen remains unknown. Per-base qualities were not stored, and no clone one base away is much larger. V is trimmed back by 4 bases and J by 2 bases, and the junction contains 5 bases that no gene match accounts for. Inclusive of the bounding cysteine and phenylalanine, the CDR3 is 16 residues long. Only the CDR3 part of the read is kept: 48 bases, read in frame from the first base. From a lookup of the germline V gene, CDR1 and CDR2 are SGHRS and YFSETQ. This entry is derived from a study of CD8+ T cells in alopecia areata (dated by TCRdb to the late 2010s). Regarding the complete study: Treated patients were enrolled in an open-label pilot trial of oral tofacitinib at 5 to 10 mg twice daily for moderate-to-severe alopecia areata. TCRbeta CDR3 regions were amplified by immunoSEQ multiplex PCR using 35 Vbeta forward and 13 Jbeta reverse primers. Tofacitinib-treated patients had biopsies at baseline and at 4 and 24 weeks of treatment, with a later scalp biopsy in several patients. Patients stayed on tofacitinib for 6 to 18 months and then had 6 months of follow-up off drug so that delayed response and recurrence could be assessed. Human TCRbeta sequencing covered scalp tissue and sorted CD4+ and CD8+ peripheral blood T cells from patchy and totalis/universalis alopecia areata patients and healthy controls. High-throughput TCRbeta sequencing was used to examine T cell clonal expansion in alopecia areata in both the C3H/HeJ mouse model and human patients. Clonality in the scalp was compared among normal scalp (n=4), patchy alopecia areata scalp (n=8), and alopecia totalis/universalis scalp (n=8). RNA was obtained with the PAXgene miRNA kit for fixed scalp, the miRNeasy kit for PBMCs, and the RNeasy kit for mouse skin. For the treated patients, the SALT score, which quantifies what percentage of scalp surface area is affected, served as the measure of disease severity. The investigation overall reported the following: Many expanded lesional clones persisted in scalp and blood during tofacitinib treatment, which may partly explain relapse after stopping treatment. Compared with normal scalp, lesional scalp had higher clonality and more expanded CD8+ clones, particularly in alopecia totalis/universalis, a pattern that suggests antigenic drive. Because the treated cohort was small and included a single nonresponder, larger studies are needed to assess links between baseline CD8+ expansion and response. Unlike mouse skin, where gammadelta T cells dominate, normal human skin contains resident alphabeta T cells that get sequenced too, which complicates analysis of the scalp TCR repertoire. Shared TCR sequences between patients were less evident than in mice, which may be partly attributable to HLA diversity in the patient population. Tofacitinib significantly decreased scalp clonality and the number of expanded CD8+ clones among the top 100 scalp clones.

The time point label on this specimen signifies: about 4 weeks on oral tofacitinib. The treatment or condition tag for this specimen amounts to: oral pan-JAK inhibitor, 5-10 mg twice daily. Peripheral blood and lesional scalp punch biopsies were obtained from patients with alopecia areata. PBMCs were isolated by density centrifugation and stained for CD3, CD4 and CD8, after which CD4+ and CD8+ T cells were sorted on a FACSAria. Preparation of the library involved the immunoSEQ multiplex PCR assay. RNA was extracted from all samples and reverse transcribed into cDNA as template for TCR sequencing. First-strand cDNA was synthesized with SuperScript III using a 2:1 mix of oligo-dT and random hexamers. A synthetic immune receptor repertoire was used to gauge amplification bias, and whatever bias remained was removed computationally. As for the authors' bioinformatics: Raw reads were preprocessed to remove errors, and CDR3 was defined by IMGT conventions from the conserved cysteine to phenylalanine. Clonality was computed by normalizing Shannon entropy by log2 of the number of productive unique TCRs and subtracting the result from 1. Scalp TCRbeta sequences were cross-referenced with sorted blood CD4 and CD8 repertoires so that the CD4 or CD8 identity of scalp clones could be inferred. The clones in this table, taken by TCRdb from immuneACCESS, are in-frame only. Not every clone is retained; where verified, under half of the shortfall comes from an unresolved V gene, and the cause of the rest is unknown. V and J calls and clone size are copied from that table; D and trimming were computed from the DNA. This sample lists about 200,000 clones; over 60% were detected once. About 4.2% of the sample is in the top ten clones.

The chain was built from TRBV5-1 and TRBJ2-6; TRBD2 agrees with 8 junctional bases. The sample here was CD4+ T cells sorted from blood, taken at week 4, from a patient treated with tofacitinib. This TCR came from a human donor with alopecia areata. The DNA sequence reads TGCGCCAGCAGCGCGACGGGAGGGACTGGGGCCAACGTCCTGACTTTC. Translated, this gives CASSATGGTGANVLTF.